This T cell receptor (beta chain) derives from a study of blood T cell repertoires in COVID-19. Study summary: From the United States, Italy and Spain came samples of acute and convalescent COVID-19. T cells, B-cell-depleted T cells, or PBMCs provided the cDNA or gDNA that served as material.

Trimming cost V 0 bases and J 5 bases; bases outside gene matches: 9. CDR1 SNHLY and CDR2 FYNNEI come from the germline V gene. The CDR3 length is 17 residues. This clone was recorded only once. Original data processing: Amplifying reference gene primers gave estimates of nucleated cell counts. Produced via immunoSEQ multiplex PCR; TCRdb's table is partial and in-frame only. V, J and clone size are those of that table, while D and trimming were read from the DNA. In the table there are about 98,000 clones, 82% of which are singletons. This TCR came from a man in his sixties or seventies with active or convalescent COVID-19. Input material: peripheral blood. The chain carries TRBV2 and TRBJ2-5, with 10 bases matching TRBD2. CDR3 sequence reads: CASSEATAGGLLETQYF. The CDR3 coding sequence is TGTGCCAGCAGTGAAGCAACAGCGGGGGGGCTTTTGGAGACCCAGTACTTC.